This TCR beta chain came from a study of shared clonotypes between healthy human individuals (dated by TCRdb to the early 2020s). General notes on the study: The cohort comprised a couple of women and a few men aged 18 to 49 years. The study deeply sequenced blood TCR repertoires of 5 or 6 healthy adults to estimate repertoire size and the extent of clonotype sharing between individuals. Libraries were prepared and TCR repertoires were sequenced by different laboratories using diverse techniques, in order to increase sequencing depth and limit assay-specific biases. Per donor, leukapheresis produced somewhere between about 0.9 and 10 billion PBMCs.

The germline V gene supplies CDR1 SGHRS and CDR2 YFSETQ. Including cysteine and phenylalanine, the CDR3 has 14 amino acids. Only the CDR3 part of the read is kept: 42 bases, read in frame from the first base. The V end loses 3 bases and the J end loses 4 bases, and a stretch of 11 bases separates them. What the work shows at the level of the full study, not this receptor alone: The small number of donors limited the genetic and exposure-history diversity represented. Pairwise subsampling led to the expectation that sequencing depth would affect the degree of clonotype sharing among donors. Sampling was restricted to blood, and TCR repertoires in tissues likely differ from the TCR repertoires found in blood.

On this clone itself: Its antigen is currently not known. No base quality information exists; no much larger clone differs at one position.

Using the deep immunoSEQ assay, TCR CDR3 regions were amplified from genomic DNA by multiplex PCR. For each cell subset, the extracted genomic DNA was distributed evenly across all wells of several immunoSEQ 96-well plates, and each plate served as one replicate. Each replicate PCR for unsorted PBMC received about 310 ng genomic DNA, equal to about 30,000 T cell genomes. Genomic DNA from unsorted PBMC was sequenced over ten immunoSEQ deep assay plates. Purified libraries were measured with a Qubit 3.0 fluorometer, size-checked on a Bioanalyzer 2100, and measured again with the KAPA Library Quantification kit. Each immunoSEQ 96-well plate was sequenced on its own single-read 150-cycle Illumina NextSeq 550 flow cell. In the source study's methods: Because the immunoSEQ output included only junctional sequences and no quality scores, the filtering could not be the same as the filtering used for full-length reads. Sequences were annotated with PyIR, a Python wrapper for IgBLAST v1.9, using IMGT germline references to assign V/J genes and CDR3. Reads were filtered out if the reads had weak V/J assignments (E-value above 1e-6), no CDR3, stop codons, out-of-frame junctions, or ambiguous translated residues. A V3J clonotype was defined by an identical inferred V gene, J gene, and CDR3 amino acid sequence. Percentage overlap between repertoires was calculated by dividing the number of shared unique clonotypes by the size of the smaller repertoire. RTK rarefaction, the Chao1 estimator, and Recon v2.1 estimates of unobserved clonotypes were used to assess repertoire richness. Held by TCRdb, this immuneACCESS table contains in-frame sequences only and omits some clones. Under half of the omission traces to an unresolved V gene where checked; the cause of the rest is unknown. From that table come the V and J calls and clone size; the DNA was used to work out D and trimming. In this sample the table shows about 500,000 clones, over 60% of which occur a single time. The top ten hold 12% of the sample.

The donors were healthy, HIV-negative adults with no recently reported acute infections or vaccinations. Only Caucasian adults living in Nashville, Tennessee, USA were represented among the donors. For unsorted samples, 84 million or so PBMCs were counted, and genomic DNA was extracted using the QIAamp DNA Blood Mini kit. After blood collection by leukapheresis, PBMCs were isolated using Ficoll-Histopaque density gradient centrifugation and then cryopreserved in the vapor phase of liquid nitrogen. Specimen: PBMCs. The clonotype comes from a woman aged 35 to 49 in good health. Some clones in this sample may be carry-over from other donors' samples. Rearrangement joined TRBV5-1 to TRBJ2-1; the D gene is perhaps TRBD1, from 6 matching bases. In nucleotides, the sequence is TGCGCCAGCAGCTCGAGTGACAGGTACAATGAGCAGTTCTTC. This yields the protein CASSSSDRYNEQFF.